This is a list of T cell receptor beta chains from one sample in a study of T cell repertoires in MIS-A myocarditis. Method: immunoSEQ multiplex PCR; TCRdb's copy keeps in-frame clones and lacks some. The sample lists 14,000 to 15,000 clones; around 70% were seen once. Source material: left ventricle heart tissue obtained at autopsy. These receptor sequences come from a man aged 18 to 30 with fulminant myocarditis from multisystem inflammatory syndrome in adults (MIS-A) after COVID-19. The CDR3 runs from the conserved cysteine through the conserved F or W. The D gene is left open where the match is weak. Clone size is stated in some rows and not others, as once, few, many or a class when expanded.

.	TRBV4-2	TRBJ1-1	.	CASSQGDGGNTEAFF	TGTGCCAGCAGCCAAGGGGACGGTGGGAACACTGAAGCTTTCTTT
.	TRBV5-8	TRBJ1-1	.	CASSLVWGRTEAFF	TGTGCCAGCAGCTTGGTATGGGGGCGGACTGAAGCTTTCTTT
.	TRBV7-2	TRBJ2-5	TRBD2	CASSPRLAGGRETQYF	TGTGCCAGCAGCCCGCGACTAGCGGGGGGTCGGGAGACCCAGTACTTC
.	TRBV28	TRBJ1-1	TRBD1	CASSTDDRAAAEAFF	TGTGCCAGCAGTACCGACGACAGGGCCGCCGCTGAAGCTTTCTTT
.	TRBV7-9	TRBJ1-2	TRBD1	CASSLGGTDLNGYTF	TGTGCCAGCAGCTTAGGAGGGACAGATCTTAATGGCTACACCTTC
few	TRBV28	TRBJ2-5	.	CASSLVPETQYF	TGTGCCAGCAGTTTAGTGCCGGAGACCCAGTACTTC
few	TRBV24-1	TRBJ1-5	.	CATSGRGQQPQHF	TGTGCCACCAGTGGGAGGGGCCAACAGCCCCAGCATTTT
.	TRBV18	TRBJ2-7	TRBD1	CASSPRTKSGTGVAYEQYF	TGTGCCAGCTCGCCGAGAACAAAGAGCGGGACAGGGGTGGCCTACGAGCAGTACTTC
.	TRBV2	TRBJ1-1	TRBD1	CASRGQGANTEAFF	TGTGCCAGCAGAGGACAGGGGGCGAACACTGAAGCTTTCTTT
few	TRBV7-2	TRBJ2-7	.	CASSFIAGPYEQYF	TGTGCCAGCAGCTTTATAGCAGGCCCCTACGAGCAGTACTTC
.	TRBV6-2/TRBV6-3	TRBJ1-6	TRBD1	CASSVGQGVSSYNSPLHF	TGTGCCAGCAGCGTGGGGCAGGGGGTAAGCTCCTATAATTCACCCCTCCACTTT
.	TRBV30	TRBJ2-7	.	CAWSPSRDEQYF	TGTGCCTGGAGTCCTTCCAGGGACGAGCAGTACTTC
.	TRBV4-2	TRBJ2-2	.	CASSQDSHPGTTGELFF	TGTGCCAGCAGCCAAGATTCCCACCCAGGGACCACCGGGGAGCTGTTTTTT
.	TRBV7-6	TRBJ1-2	.	CASSLGGGNLYGYTF	TGTGCCAGCAGCTTAGGTGGAGGAAATCTTTATGGCTACACCTTC
.	TRBV4-2	TRBJ1-2	.	CASTREARPGFYGYTF	TGTGCCAGCACCCGGGAGGCCCGGCCGGGTTTCTATGGCTACACCTTC
.	TRBV9	TRBJ1-4	TRBD1	CASSSWDRGSEKLFF	TGTGCCAGCAGCTCCTGGGACAGGGGAAGTGAAAAACTGTTTTTT
.	TRBV9	TRBJ1-3	.	CASSRRVNSGNTIYF	TGTGCCAGCAGCAGGAGGGTCAACTCTGGAAACACCATATATTTT
.	TRBV7-2	TRBJ2-3	TRBD1	CASSYGDRLTDTQYF	TGTGCCAGCAGCTATGGGGACAGGCTCACAGATACGCAGTATTTT
.	TRBV7-9	TRBJ2-2	TRBD1	CASSPGQGNTGELFF	TGTGCCAGCAGCCCGGGACAGGGTAACACCGGGGAGCTGTTTTTT
few	TRBV6-5	TRBJ2-7	TRBD2	CASSLGTSNEQYF	TGTGCCAGCAGCCTGGGGACTAGCAACGAGCAGTACTTC
few	TRBV7-9	TRBJ1-1	.	CASSLQGFTEAFF	TGTGCCAGCAGCTTGCAGGGATTTACTGAAGCTTTCTTT
few	TRBV29-1	TRBJ2-2	TRBD1	CSVVRDRGPGELFF	TGCAGCGTTGTTAGGGACAGGGGCCCCGGGGAGCTGTTTTTT
.	TRBV4-2	TRBJ2-2	.	CASSHTTGPRGTGELFF	TGTGCCAGCAGCCATACAACAGGGCCTCGGGGGACCGGGGAGCTGTTTTTT
.	TRBV19	TRBJ2-3	.	CASSMRGGPDSTDTQYF	TGTGCCAGTAGTATGCGCGGGGGCCCGGATAGCACAGATACGCAGTATTTT
.	TRBV28	TRBJ1-4	.	CASSDGLSTHNEKLFF	TGTGCCAGCAGTGACGGCCTCTCAACACATAATGAAAAACTGTTTTTT
.	TRBV18	TRBJ2-5	.	CASSNQETQYF	TGTGCCAGCTCGAACCAAGAGACCCAGTACTTC
few	TRBV9	TRBJ2-6	.	CASSPHRAGANVLTF	TGTGCCAGCAGCCCCCACAGGGCTGGGGCCAACGTCCTGACTTTC
.	TRBV7-2	TRBJ1-5	.	CASSFRGGRQPQHF	TGTGCCAGCAGCTTTAGGGGGGGCCGTCAGCCCCAGCATTTT
once	TRBV25-1	TRBJ2-3	TRBD2	CASFSGRDTDTQYF	TGTGCCAGCTTTAGCGGGAGGGACACAGATACGCAGTATTTT
.	TRBV28	TRBJ1-1	TRBD1	CASSLLRGTGGFVATEAFF	TGTGCCAGCAGTTTATTGCGCGGGACAGGGGGATTCGTCGCCACTGAAGCTTTCTTT
.	TRBV2	TRBJ2-3	.	CASSPDRTSTDTQYF	TGTGCCAGCAGCCCGGACAGAACCAGCACAGATACGCAGTATTTT
.	TRBV6-1	TRBJ1-2	.	CASSEYLGVRMRDYGYTF	TGTGCCAGCAGTGAATATCTGGGAGTCAGGATGAGAGACTATGGCTACACCTTC
few	TRBV3-1/TRBV3-2	TRBJ2-1	.	CASSQGWDNKGTEQFF	TGTGCCAGCAGCCAAGGTTGGGATAACAAGGGCACTGAGCAGTTCTTC
once	TRBV5-6	TRBJ2-2	.	CASSLTRNTGELFF	TGTGCCAGCAGCTTGACACGGAACACCGGGGAGCTGTTTTTT
.	TRBV2	TRBJ2-7	.	CASRQQRSSYEQYF	TGTGCCAGCAGACAGCAGAGGAGCTCCTACGAGCAGTACTTC
.	TRBV7-4	TRBJ1-5	.	CADCIQPQHF	TGTGCCGACTGCATCCAGCCCCAGCATTTT
few	TRBV12-3/TRBV12-4	TRBJ1-5	.	CASSGVGAQHF	TGTGCCAGCAGCGGAGTCGGGGCCCAGCATTTT
.	TRBV19	TRBJ1-2	TRBD1	CASSIGTGGGYTF	TGTGCCAGTAGTATCGGGACAGGGGGTGGCTACACCTTC
.	TRBV11-2	TRBJ2-1	TRBD2	CASSLPKGLAGVNEQFF	TGTGCCAGCAGCTTACCTAAGGGGCTAGCGGGAGTAAATGAGCAGTTCTTC
.	TRBV6-1	TRBJ2-7	TRBD1	CASSEAGQIYEQYF	TGTGCCAGCAGTGAAGCGGGACAGATTTACGAGCAGTACTTC
.	TRBV20-1	TRBJ2-1	.	CSAAHRGEQFF	TGCAGTGCCGCCCACCGGGGGGAGCAGTTCTTC
.	TRBV10-3	TRBJ1-2	.	CATTKADGTNYGYTF	TGTGCCACCACTAAAGCGGACGGGACTAACTATGGCTACACCTTC
.	TRBV27	TRBJ2-3	TRBD2	CASLGGDSSTDTQYF	TGTGCCAGCCTCGGGGGGGACTCTAGCACAGATACGCAGTATTTT
.	TRBV4-3	TRBJ1-6	TRBD1	CASSQLDRGGSPLHF	TGCGCCAGCAGCCAACTGGACAGGGGAGGCTCACCCCTCCACTTT
.	TRBV18	TRBJ1-4	.	CASSLGQNNEKLFF	TGTGCCAGCTCACTTGGACAGAATAATGAAAAACTGTTTTTT
.	TRBV5-4	TRBJ2-7	.	CASSRGYQYEQYF	TGTGCCAGCAGCCGGGGCTATCAGTACGAGCAGTACTTC
.	TRBV12-3/TRBV12-4	TRBJ2-2	.	CASIPGRTGELFF	TGTGCCAGCATTCCAGGACGCACCGGGGAGCTGTTTTTT
.	TRBV2	TRBJ2-7	.	CASSAGDYEQYF	TGTGCCAGCAGTGCAGGGGACTACGAGCAGTACTTC
.	TRBV7-9	TRBJ2-5	.	CASSLAFSGETQYF	TGTGCCAGCAGCTTAGCGTTTTCTGGTGAGACCCAGTACTTC
.	TRBV12-3/TRBV12-4	TRBJ2-1	TRBD2	CASRAWEGGEQFF	TGTGCCAGCAGGGCGTGGGAGGGAGGTGAGCAGTTCTTC